This T cell receptor beta chain was profiled in a study of OX40 agonist ivuxolimab in advanced cancers. Sequencing used immunoSEQ multiplex PCR; TCRdb keeps in-frame clones, though not all of them. The data show roughly 54,000 clones, around nine tenths seen once. Unmatched junction bases numbered 4, after V lost 2 bases and J lost 6 bases. The CDR3 runs 15 residues. CDR1 and CDR2 (germline): SGHVS, FQNEAQ. Study outcomes and limitations: The mean number of expanded clones was higher in CD8+ T cells than in CD4+.

In regard to this clone: Its cognate antigen is unknown.

This TCR was sampled from an adult with an advanced solid tumor such as melanoma, head and neck, liver or kidney cancer. Sequencing used CD4+ or CD8+ T cells sorted from blood, obtained in a trial of the OX40 agonist ivuxolimab. This chain uses TRBV7-8 with TRBJ1-6; the match to TRBD1 covers 7 bases. The CDR3: CASSLRYRGNSPLHF. The CDR3 nucleotides are TGTGCCAGCAGCTTAAGGTACAGGGGTAATTCACCCCTCCACTTT.